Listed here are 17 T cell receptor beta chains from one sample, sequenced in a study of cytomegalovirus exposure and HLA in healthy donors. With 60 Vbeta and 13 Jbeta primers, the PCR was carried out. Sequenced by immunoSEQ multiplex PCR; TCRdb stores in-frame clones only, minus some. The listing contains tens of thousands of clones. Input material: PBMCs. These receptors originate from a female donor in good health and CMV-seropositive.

Written as DNA, the CDR3 is TGCAGCGTTCCTGACAGGGAAGCTGGAAACACCATATATTTT. Translated: CSVPDREAGNTIYF. This rearrangement joins TRBV29-1 to TRBJ1-3, with TRBD1 identical over 7 bases. Per the germline V gene, CDR1 is SQVTM and CDR2 is ANQGSEA. This CDR3 region has 14 residues. V lost 5 bases to trimming and J lost 2 bases; unmatched junction nucleotides: 6.

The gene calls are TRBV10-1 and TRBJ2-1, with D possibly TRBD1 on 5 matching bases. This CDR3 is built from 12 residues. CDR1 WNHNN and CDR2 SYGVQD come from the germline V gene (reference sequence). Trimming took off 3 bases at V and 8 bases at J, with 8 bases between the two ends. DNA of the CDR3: TGCGCCAGCAGTGATGGCAGGGATGAGCAGTTCTTC. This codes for CASSDGRDEQFF.

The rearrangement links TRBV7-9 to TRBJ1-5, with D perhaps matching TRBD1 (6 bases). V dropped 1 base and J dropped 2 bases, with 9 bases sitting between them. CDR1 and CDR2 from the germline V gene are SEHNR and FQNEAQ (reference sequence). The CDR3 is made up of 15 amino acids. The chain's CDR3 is CASSLEGGGNQPQHF. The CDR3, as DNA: TGTGCCAGCAGCTTAGAGGGGGGGGGCAATCAGCCCCAGCATTTT.

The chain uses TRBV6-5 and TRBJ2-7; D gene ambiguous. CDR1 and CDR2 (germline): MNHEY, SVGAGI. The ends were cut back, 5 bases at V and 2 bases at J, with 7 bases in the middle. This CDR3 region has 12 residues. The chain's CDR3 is CASSPDAYEQYF. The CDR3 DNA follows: TGTGCCAGCAGTCCAGATGCCTACGAGCAGTACTTC.

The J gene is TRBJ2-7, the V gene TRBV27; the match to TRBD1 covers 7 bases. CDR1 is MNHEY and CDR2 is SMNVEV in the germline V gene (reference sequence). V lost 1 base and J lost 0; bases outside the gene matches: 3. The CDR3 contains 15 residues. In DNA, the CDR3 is TGTGCCAGCAGTTTATACCCAGGGGGCTCCTACGAGCAGTACTTC. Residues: CASSLYPGGSYEQYF.

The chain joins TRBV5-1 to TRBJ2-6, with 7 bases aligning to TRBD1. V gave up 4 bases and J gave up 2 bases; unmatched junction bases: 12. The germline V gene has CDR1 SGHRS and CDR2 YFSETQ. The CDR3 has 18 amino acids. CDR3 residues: CASSLGVVTGAGANVLTF. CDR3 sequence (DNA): TGCGCCAGCAGCCTTGGTGTCGTCACAGGGGCTGGGGCCAACGTCCTGACTTTC. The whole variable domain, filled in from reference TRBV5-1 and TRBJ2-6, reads KAGVTQTPRYLIKTRGQQVTLSCSPISGHRSVSWYQQTPGQGLQFLFEYFSETQRNKGNFPGRFSGRQFSNSRSEMNVSTLELGDSALYLCASSLGVVTGAGANVLTFGAGSRLTVL.

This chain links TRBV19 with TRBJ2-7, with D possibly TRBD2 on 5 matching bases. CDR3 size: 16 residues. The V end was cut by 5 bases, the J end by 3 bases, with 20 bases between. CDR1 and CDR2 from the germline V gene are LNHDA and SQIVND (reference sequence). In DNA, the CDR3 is TGTGCCAGTAGTGCTTTGTATACGGGGAAAGTCTACGAGCAGTACTTC. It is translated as CASSALYTGKVYEQYF.

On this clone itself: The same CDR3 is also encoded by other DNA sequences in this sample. The CDR3 is CASSLTGNYGYTF. The CDR3 DNA is TGTGCCAGCAGTTTAACAGGGAACTATGGCTACACCTTC. This chain links TRBV28 with TRBJ1-2; possibly TRBD1 for D (6 bases). This CDR3 region has 13 residues. Trimming left V 2 bases short and J 2 bases short, with 6 bases between. Germline V lookup: CDR1 MDHEN, CDR2 SYDVKM.

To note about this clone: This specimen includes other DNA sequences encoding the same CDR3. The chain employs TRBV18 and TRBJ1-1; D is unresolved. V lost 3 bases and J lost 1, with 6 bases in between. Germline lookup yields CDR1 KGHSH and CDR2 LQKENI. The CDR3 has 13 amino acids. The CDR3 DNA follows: TGTGCCAGCTCACCTCCAGGGAACACTGAAGCTTTCTTT. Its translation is CASSPPGNTEAFF.

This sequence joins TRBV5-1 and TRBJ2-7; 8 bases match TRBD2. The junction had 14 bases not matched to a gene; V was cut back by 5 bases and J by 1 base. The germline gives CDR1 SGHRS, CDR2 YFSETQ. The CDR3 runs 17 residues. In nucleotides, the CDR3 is TGCGCCAGCAGAACGGCCTCCAGCGGGGGCCCTTCCTACGAGCAGTACTTC. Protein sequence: CASRTASSGGPSYEQYF. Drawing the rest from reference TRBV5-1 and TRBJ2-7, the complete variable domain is KAGVTQTPRYLIKTRGQQVTLSCSPISGHRSVSWYQQTPGQGLQFLFEYFSETQRNKGNFPGRFSGRQFSNSRSEMNVSTLELGDSALYLCASRTASSGGPSYEQYFGPGTRLTVT.

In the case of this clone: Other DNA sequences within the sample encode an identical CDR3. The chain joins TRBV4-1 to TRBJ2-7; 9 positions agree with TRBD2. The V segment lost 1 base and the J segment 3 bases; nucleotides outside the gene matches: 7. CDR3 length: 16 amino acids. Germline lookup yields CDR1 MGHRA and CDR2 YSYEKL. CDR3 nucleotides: TGCGCCAGCAGCCAAGTCTCGGGGACTAGCAGCTACGAGCAGTACTTC. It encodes CASSQVSGTSSYEQYF.

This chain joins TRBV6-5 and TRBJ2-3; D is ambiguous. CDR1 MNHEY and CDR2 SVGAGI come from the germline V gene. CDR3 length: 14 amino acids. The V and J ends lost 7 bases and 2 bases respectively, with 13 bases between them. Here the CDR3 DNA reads TGTGCCAGCAATGCCTGGGCTGTCACAGATACGCAGTATTTT. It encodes CASNAWAVTDTQYF.

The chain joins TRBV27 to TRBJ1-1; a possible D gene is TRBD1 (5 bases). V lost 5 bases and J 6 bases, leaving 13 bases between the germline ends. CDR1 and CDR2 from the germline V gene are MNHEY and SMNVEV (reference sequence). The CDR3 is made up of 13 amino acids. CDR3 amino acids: CASSVFRGAEAFF. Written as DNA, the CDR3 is TGTGCCAGCAGTGTATTTAGGGGTGCTGAAGCTTTCTTT.

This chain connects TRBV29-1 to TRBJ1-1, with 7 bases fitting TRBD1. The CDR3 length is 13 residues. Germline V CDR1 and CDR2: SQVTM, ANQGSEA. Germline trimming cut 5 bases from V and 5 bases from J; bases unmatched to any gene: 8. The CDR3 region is CSVTGELGTEAFF. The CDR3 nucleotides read TGCAGCGTTACAGGGGAGCTGGGGACTGAAGCTTTCTTT.

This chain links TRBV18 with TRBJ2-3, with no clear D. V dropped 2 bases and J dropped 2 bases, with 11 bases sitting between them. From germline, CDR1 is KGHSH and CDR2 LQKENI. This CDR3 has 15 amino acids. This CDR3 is CASSPTSVFTDTQYF. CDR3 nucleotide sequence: TGTGCCAGCTCACCAACTTCGGTATTCACAGATACGCAGTATTTT.

CDR3 amino acids: CASSSPGQGTNTIYF. DNA for the CDR3: TGTGCCAGCAGCTCTCCGGGACAGGGGACAAACACCATATATTTT. V is TRBV5-5 and J is TRBJ1-3; 10 positions match TRBD1. The V and J ends lost 3 bases and 6 bases, in that order; junction bases with no gene match: 6. The germline gives CDR1 SGHKS, CDR2 YYEKEE (reference sequence). The CDR3 has 15 amino acids.

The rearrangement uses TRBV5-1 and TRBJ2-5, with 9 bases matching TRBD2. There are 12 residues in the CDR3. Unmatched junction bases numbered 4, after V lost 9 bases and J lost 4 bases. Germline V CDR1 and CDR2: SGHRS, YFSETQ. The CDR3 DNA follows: TGCGCCAACCTACTAGCGGGAGAGACCCAGTACTTC. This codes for CANLLAGETQYF.